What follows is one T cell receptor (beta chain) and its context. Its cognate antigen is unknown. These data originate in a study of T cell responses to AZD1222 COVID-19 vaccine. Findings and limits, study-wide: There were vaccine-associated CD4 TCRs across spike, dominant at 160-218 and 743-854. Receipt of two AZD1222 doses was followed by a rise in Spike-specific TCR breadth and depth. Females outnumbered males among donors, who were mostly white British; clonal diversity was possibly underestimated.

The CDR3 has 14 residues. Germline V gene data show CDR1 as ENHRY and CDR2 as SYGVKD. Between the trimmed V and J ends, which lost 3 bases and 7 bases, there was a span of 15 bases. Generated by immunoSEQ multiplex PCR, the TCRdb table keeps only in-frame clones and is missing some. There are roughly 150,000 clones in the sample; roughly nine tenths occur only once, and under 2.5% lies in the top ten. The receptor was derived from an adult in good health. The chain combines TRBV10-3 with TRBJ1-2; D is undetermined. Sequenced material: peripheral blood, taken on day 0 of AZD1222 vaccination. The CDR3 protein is CAISDLRGISGYTF. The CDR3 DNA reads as TGTGCCATCAGTGACCTCCGGGGAATAAGTGGCTACACCTTC.